The 15 T cell receptor beta chains below come from one sample, sequenced in a study of cytotoxic CD8 clonotypes in ibrutinib-treated CLL. TCRdb's copy holds only in-frame clones and misses some; the assay was immunoSEQ multiplex PCR. The profile shows around 310,000 clones, about 80% of them singletons. The starting material was PBMCs, obtained before ibrutinib treatment. These receptors came from a human donor with chronic lymphocytic leukemia.

The V call is TRBV5-6, the J call TRBJ1-5, with 8 bases identical to TRBD1. Trimming cost V 4 bases and J 1 base; bases outside gene matches: 10. Germline-derived CDR1 and CDR2 are SGHDT and YYEEEE. The CDR3 consists of 17 residues. The CDR3 spells CASSAGTGGLSNQPQHF. The CDR3, as DNA: TGTGCCAGCAGCGCCGGAACAGGGGGTTTGAGCAATCAGCCCCAGCATTTT.

The CDR3 region has the DNA TGTGCCAGCAGCTTAGCGGCAGGGGGGGAAGCTTTCTTT. This sequence encodes CASSLAAGGEAFF. The chain carries TRBV7-9 and TRBJ1-1; 7 positions agree with TRBD1. V dropped 0 bases and J dropped 8; count of bases not matched to a gene: 3. CDR1 SEHNR and CDR2 FQNEAQ come from the germline V gene (reference sequence). The CDR3 has 13 residues.

V usage is TRBV10-1 and J usage is TRBJ2-1, with 10 bases identical to TRBD2. The CDR3 consists of 15 residues. The germline CDR1 and CDR2 sequences are WNHNN and SYGVQD (reference sequence). V gave up 2 bases and J gave up 8 bases; unmatched junction bases: 6. For the CDR3, the DNA is TGCGCCAGCAGTGAGGGGGATCTAGCGGGAGATGAGCAGTTCTTC. It is translated as CASSEGDLAGDEQFF.

The genes are TRBV6-5 and TRBJ2-3; perhaps TRBD2 as D (6 bases). The CDR3 is 15 residues long. The V and J ends lost 2 bases and 1 base respectively, with 10 bases between them. The germline CDR1 and CDR2 sequences are MNHEY and SVGAGI. CDR3 nucleotide sequence: TGTGCCAGCAGTTACCGAATAGCGGGCACAGATACGCAGTATTTT. This encodes CASSYRIAGTDTQYF.

The chain is built from TRBV7-8 and TRBJ2-5, with 11 bases that match TRBD2. The length of the CDR3 is 15 residues. The germline CDR1 and CDR2 sequences are SGHVS and FQNEAQ. J was trimmed by 2 bases and V by 2 bases; bases with no gene match: 1. The CDR3 DNA reads TGTGCCAGCAGCTTACTAGCGGGAGGACAAGAGACCCAGTACTTC. Encoded protein: CASSLLAGGQETQYF. Filled out from reference TRBV7-8 and TRBJ2-5, the complete variable domain reads GAGVSQSPRYKVAKRGQDVALRCDPISGHVSLFWYQQALGQGPEFLTYFQNEAQLDKSGLPSDRFFAERPEGSVSTLKIQRTQQEDSAVYLCASSLLAGGQETQYFGPGTRLLVL.

The CDR3 sequence is CASSGIYGYTF. The CDR3 DNA reads as TGTGCCAGCAGTGGCATATATGGCTACACCTTC. V gene TRBV2 combines with J gene TRBJ1-2; D remains unclear. V was clipped by 4 bases and J by 5 bases, with 5 bases between them. The CDR3 contains 11 residues. Germline loops: CDR1 SNHLY, CDR2 FYNNEI.

The J gene is TRBJ2-7, the V gene TRBV5-4, with 11 bases identical to TRBD2. V shed 4 bases, J shed 6 bases, and the junction held 3 bases outside the gene matches. The CDR3 has 13 amino acids. From germline, CDR1 is SGHNT and CDR2 YYREEE (reference sequence). CDR3 region: CASSVSGRGEQYF. CDR3 DNA: TGTGCCAGCAGCGTTAGCGGGAGGGGCGAGCAGTACTTC.

CDR3 amino acids: CASSLGSPNQPQHF. In DNA form, the CDR3 reads TGCGCCAGCAGCTTGGGGTCACCGAATCAGCCCCAGCATTTT. The rearrangement links TRBV5-1 to TRBJ1-5; no clear D gene. Germline V gives CDR1 SGHRS, CDR2 YFSETQ. This CDR3 is 14 amino acids long. V was shortened by 0 bases and J by 4 bases, with 8 bases between the two germline ends.

The gene calls are TRBV4-2 and TRBJ2-2; 8 bases line up with TRBD2. The junction had 10 bases not matched to a gene; V was cut back by 0 bases and J by 7 bases. In germline, CDR1 is LGHNA, CDR2 YNFKEQ. This CDR3 contains 17 residues. This CDR3 reads CASSQEPDGRASGELFF. CDR3 nucleotide sequence: TGTGCCAGCAGCCAAGAGCCTGACGGGAGGGCGAGCGGGGAGCTGTTTTTT.

The sample holds one count of this clone. The chain has TRBV7-6 and TRBJ1-3, with D hard to call. With 1 base removed from V and 0 bases from J, the gap between germline ends came to 4 bases. Germline CDR1 SGHVS, CDR2 FNYEAQ. This CDR3 comprises 14 residues. The CDR3 region is CASSLGSSGNTIYF. For the CDR3, the DNA is TGTGCCAGCAGCTTAGGCAGCTCTGGAAACACCATATATTTT. The full variable domain, in which reference TRBV7-6 and TRBJ1-3 provide the parts outside the CDR3, is GAGVSQSPRYKVTKRGQDVALRCDPISGHVSLYWYRQALGQGPEFLTYFNYEAQQDKSGLPNDRFSAERPEGSISTLTIQRTEQRDSAMYRCASSLGSSGNTIYFGEGSWLTVV.

V gene TRBV11-2 combines with J gene TRBJ2-7; TRBD2 agrees at 14 bases. Germline lookup yields CDR1 SGHAT and CDR2 FQNNGV. The ends lost 6 bases at V and 4 bases at J; junction bases unmatched: 5. The length of the CDR3 is 15 residues. The CDR3 coding sequence is TGTGCCAGCAGACCAGGACTAGCGGGAGGTTACGAGCAGTACTTC. Its protein is CASRPGLAGGYEQYF.

The rearrangement uses TRBV19 and TRBJ1-4; tentative D call: TRBD1 (5 bases). The germline gives CDR1 LNHDA, CDR2 SQIVND (reference sequence). Trimming left V 0 bases short and J 7 bases short, with 15 bases between. This CDR3 is 16 amino acids long. CDR3 amino acids: CASSIDHLGRVEKLFF. The CDR3 DNA follows: TGTGCCAGTAGTATAGATCATCTGGGGCGTGTTGAAAAACTGTTTTTT.

This clone was seen only once. V is TRBV4-3 and J is TRBJ2-2, with 8 bases fitting TRBD1. There are 14 residues in the CDR3. Germline V gene sequence: CDR1 LGHNA, CDR2 YSLEER. Trimming at V came to 4 bases and at J to 6 bases, leaving 4 bases not matched to a gene. CDR3 in DNA: TGCGCCAGCAGCCGCAAACAGGGGGCCGGGGAGCTGTTTTTT. It is translated as CASSRKQGAGELFF.

This rearrangement joins TRBV5-1 to TRBJ2-2; D is tentatively TRBD1 or TRBD2 (5 bases each). The V end lost 5 bases, the J end lost 2 bases, and 10 bases lay between the germline ends. Germline V CDR1 and CDR2: SGHRS, YFSETQ. The CDR3 runs 14 residues. CDR3 region: CASRSGTNTGELFF. CDR3 nucleotides: TGCGCCAGCAGATCAGGGACCAACACCGGGGAGCTGTTTTTT.

The genes are TRBV15 and TRBJ1-4; possible D gene TRBD1, 5 bases. V dropped 3 bases and J dropped 5 bases, with 13 bases sitting between them. This CDR3 spans 15 amino acids. CDR1 is LNHNV and CDR2 is YYDKDF in the germline V gene (reference sequence). The CDR3 bases are TGTGCCACCAGCAGTGCGCCCGGGACGAATGAAAAACTGTTTTTT. It codes for CATSSAPGTNEKLFF. Looking up the rest from reference TRBV15 and TRBJ1-4 gives the full variable domain: DAMVIQNPRYQVTQFGKPVTLSCSQTLNHNVMYWYQQKSSQAPKLLFHYYDKDFNNEADTPDNFQSRRPNTSFCFLDIRSPGLGDTAMYLCATSSAPGTNEKLFFGSGTQLSVL.